This T cell receptor beta chain was documented in a study of T cells in tumors after PD-1 blockade. Overall study: Daily vismodegib 150 mg continued in a subset of anti-PD-1-treated patients.

Input was roughly 600 ng to 6,004 ng of genomic DNA from tumor or blood. Sequenced by immunoSEQ multiplex PCR; TCRdb stores in-frame clones only, minus some. The sample includes over 60,000 clones, around 67% of them seen just once. Only one count was recorded for this clone. The source material was PBMCs, sampled after anti-PD-1 treatment. The origin of this receptor is a human donor with basal cell carcinoma.

The CDR3 nucleotides are TGCAGCGCAGGGACAGGGGGATCCTCTGGAAACACCATATATTTT. Translation: CSAGTGGSSGNTIYF. This rearrangement joins TRBV29-1 to TRBJ1-3; 11 bases map to TRBD1. V was clipped by 7 bases and J by 0 bases; unmatched bases: 5. Germline loops: CDR1 SQVTM, CDR2 ANQGSEA. The CDR3 loop spans 15 amino acids.